This entry lists 10 T cell receptor beta chains sequenced from one sample in a study of shared clonotypes between healthy human individuals. Repertoires were generated with immunoSEQ multiplex PCR, while TCRdb's copy carries only in-frame clones and drops some. The data contain 2 million to 2.5 million clones, 92% of them seen just once; the ten biggest clones take up around 0.4%. Sequencing was done on a sample of naive CD4+ T cells from PBMCs. Subset specified: CD45RA+ positively selected. The receptor source for this set is a man aged 18 to 30 in good health. Some clones in this sample may be carry-over from other donors' samples.

The chain employs TRBV30 and TRBJ2-7; TRBD1 aligns across 12 bases. J was trimmed by 3 bases and V by 3 bases; bases with no gene match: 9. CDR1 and CDR2 from the germline V gene are GTSNPN and SVGIG (reference sequence). CDR3 length: 16 residues. CDR3 DNA sequence: TGTGCCTGGAGGGGGGGGGACAGGGGGCATTTCTACGAGCAGTACTTC. This gives the protein CAWRGGDRGHFYEQYF. The full variable domain, in which reference TRBV30 and TRBJ2-7 provide the parts outside the CDR3, is SQTIHQWPATLVQPVGSPLSLECTVEGTSNPNLYWYRQAAGRGLQLLFYSVGIGQISSEVPQNLSASRPQDRQFILSSKKLLLSDSGFYLCAWRGGDRGHFYEQYFGPGTRLTVT.

This clone was seen just once. This sequence joins TRBV27 and TRBJ1-6, with TRBD1 matching 10 bases. CDR3 length equals 16 residues. Looked up from germline, CDR1 is MNHEY and CDR2 is SMNVEV (reference sequence). Unmatched junction bases numbered 15, after V lost 5 bases and J lost 14 bases. DNA for the CDR3: TGTGCCAGCAGTGGGGAGAGGACAGGGGGAATTCGGGCCCTCCACTTT. Protein: CASSGERTGGIRALHF.

J is TRBJ1-4 and V is TRBV5-1; D not certain. CDR1 SGHRS and CDR2 YFSETQ come from the germline V gene. V gave up 4 bases and J gave up 5 bases, with 12 bases separating them. This CDR3 is built from 14 residues. CDR3 amino acids: CASSRPGRNEKLFF. In DNA, the CDR3 is TGCGCCAGCAGCCGACCCGGGAGAAATGAAAAACTGTTTTTT. The variable domain in full, with the rest retrieved from reference TRBV5-1 and TRBJ1-4, is KAGVTQTPRYLIKTRGQQVTLSCSPISGHRSVSWYQQTPGQGLQFLFEYFSETQRNKGNFPGRFSGRQFSNSRSEMNVSTLELGDSALYLCASSRPGRNEKLFFGSGTQLSVL.

The CDR3 coding sequence is TGCGCCAGCAGCTTGGCTCCTGGGACATGGGGCTACACCTTC. Its protein product is CASSLAPGTWGYTF. The chain links TRBV5-1 to TRBJ1-2; maybe TRBD1 (6 bases). Germline CDR1 is SGHRS and CDR2 is YFSETQ. V was shortened by 0 bases and J by 8 bases, with 14 bases between the two germline ends. The CDR3 covers 14 residues.

J is TRBJ1-1 and V is TRBV28; TRBD1 might be the D (6 bases). Germline CDR1 reads MDHEN; CDR2 reads SYDVKM. This CDR3 comprises 17 residues. Trimming shortened V by 1 base and J by 4 bases, and 19 bases separated the two germline ends. The CDR3: CASSLFTGMEFGTEAFF. The CDR3 DNA reads TGTGCCAGCAGTTTATTTACAGGGATGGAATTTGGCACTGAAGCTTTCTTT.

V is TRBV28 and J is TRBJ2-7, with TRBD2 identical over 9 bases. The CDR3 length is 17 residues. Per germline, CDR1 MDHEN and CDR2 SYDVKM. J lost 3 bases, V lost 1 base, and 10 bases had no gene match. In DNA, the CDR3 is TGTGCCAGCAGTTTATCTTTCGGGCTAGCGGGAAACTACGAGCAGTACTTC. Translated, it gives CASSLSFGLAGNYEQYF.

V usage is TRBV7-2 and J usage is TRBJ2-7, with 7 bases identical to TRBD2. With 5 bases clipped from V and 3 bases from J, the junction kept 10 bases outside the gene matches. Germline-derived CDR1 and CDR2 are SGHTA and FQGNSA. This CDR3 has 15 amino acids. The CDR3 bases are TGTGCCAGCAGCGCCCGTACCGGGACTAACTACGAGCAGTACTTC. This gives the protein CASSARTGTNYEQYF.

The chain employs TRBV15 and TRBJ2-5; D possibly corresponds to TRBD1 (5 bases). Per germline, CDR1 LNHNV and CDR2 YYDKDF (reference sequence). This CDR3 is 16 amino acids long. Trimming removed 7 bases from V and 4 bases from J, with 22 bases in between. Here the CDR3 DNA reads TGTGCCACCACCAAAAGTGGGGTCCAGGGCGGAGAGACCCAGTACTTC. It encodes CATTKSGVQGGETQYF.

This clone was seen only once. J is TRBJ2-2 and V is TRBV7-9; tentative D call: TRBD2 (5 bases). Trimming removed 1 base at V and 5 bases at J, with 17 bases between. The CDR3 covers 17 residues. Germline V gene sequence: CDR1 SEHNR, CDR2 FQNEAQ (reference sequence). The CDR3 here is CASSLGGLSPRTGELFF. Written as DNA, the CDR3 is TGTGCCAGCAGCTTAGGCGGACTTAGCCCGAGGACCGGGGAGCTGTTTTTT.

The chain combines TRBV7-9 with TRBJ2-1, with TRBD2 matching over 8 bases. Germline values: CDR1 SEHNR, CDR2 FQNEAQ (reference sequence). V lost 5 bases and J lost 8; bases outside the gene matches: 14. This CDR3 has 16 amino acids. The CDR3 coding sequence is TGTGCCAGCAGCCCGCCATGGATCGGGAGGGCCCATGAGCAGTTCTTC. Residues: CASSPPWIGRAHEQFF.